In its sample, the clone carrying this TCR beta chain was seen once. The sample originates from a study of blood T cell repertoires in COVID-19. Looking at the study overall: Samples representing acute and convalescent COVID-19 were sourced from the United States, Italy and Spain. In each case, the material was cDNA or gDNA derived from T cells, B-cell-depleted T cells, or PBMCs.

Authors' methods: Amplification of reference gene primers provided the estimated nucleated cell counts. Some clones are missing from TCRdb's copy, which holds only in-frame ones; the method was immunoSEQ multiplex PCR. The D gene and trimming were derived from the DNA, and the V and J assignments and clone size from that table. The data show tens of thousands of clones, over 85% seen once. The clonotype originates from a male donor with active COVID-19. Material: peripheral blood.

CDR3 sequence reads: CASRETGQGTEAFF. The CDR3 coding sequence is TGCGCCAGCAGGGAGACAGGGCAAGGCACTGAAGCTTTCTTT. The gene calls are TRBV10-2 and TRBJ1-1, with TRBD1 identical over 7 bases. J was trimmed by 4 bases and V by 6 bases; bases with no gene match: 8. The CDR3 loop spans 14 amino acids. Germline loops: CDR1 WSHSY, CDR2 SAAADI.